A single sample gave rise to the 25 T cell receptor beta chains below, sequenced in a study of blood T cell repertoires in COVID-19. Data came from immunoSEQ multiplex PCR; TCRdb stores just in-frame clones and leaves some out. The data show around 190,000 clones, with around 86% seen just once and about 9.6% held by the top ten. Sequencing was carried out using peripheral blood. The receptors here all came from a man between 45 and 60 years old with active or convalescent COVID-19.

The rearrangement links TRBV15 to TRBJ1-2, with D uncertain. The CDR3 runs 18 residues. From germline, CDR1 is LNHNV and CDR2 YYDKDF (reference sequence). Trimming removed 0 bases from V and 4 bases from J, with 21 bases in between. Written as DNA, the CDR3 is TGTGCCACCAGCAGAGATAGAGGGCGGGAGGTAGGGCTCTATGGCTACACCTTC. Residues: CATSRDRGREVGLYGYTF.

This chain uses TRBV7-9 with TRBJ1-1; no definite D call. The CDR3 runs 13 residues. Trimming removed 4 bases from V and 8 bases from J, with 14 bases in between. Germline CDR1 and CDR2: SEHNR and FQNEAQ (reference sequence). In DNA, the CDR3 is TGTGCCAGCAGCTCGGAGGGCTCCCGAGAAGCTTTCTTT. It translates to CASSSEGSREAFF.

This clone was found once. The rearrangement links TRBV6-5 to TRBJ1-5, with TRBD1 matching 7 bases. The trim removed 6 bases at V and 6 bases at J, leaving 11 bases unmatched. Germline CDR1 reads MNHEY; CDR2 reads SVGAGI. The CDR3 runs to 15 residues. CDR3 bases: TGTGCCAGCAGCCTCGACAGGGTAGACGGTCAGCCCCAGCATTTT. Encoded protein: CASSLDRVDGQPQHF.

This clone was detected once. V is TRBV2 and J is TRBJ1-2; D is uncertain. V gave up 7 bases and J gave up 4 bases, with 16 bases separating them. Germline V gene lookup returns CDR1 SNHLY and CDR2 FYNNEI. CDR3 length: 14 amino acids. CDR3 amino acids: CASIQESYRYGYTF. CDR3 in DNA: TGTGCCAGCATTCAGGAATCCTACCGCTATGGCTACACCTTC.

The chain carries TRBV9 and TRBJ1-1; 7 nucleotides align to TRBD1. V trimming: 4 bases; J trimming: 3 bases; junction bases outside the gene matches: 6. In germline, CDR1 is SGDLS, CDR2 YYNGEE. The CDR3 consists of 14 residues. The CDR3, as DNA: TGTGCCAGCAGCACAGGGGTATTTGACACTGAAGCTTTCTTT. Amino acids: CASSTGVFDTEAFF.

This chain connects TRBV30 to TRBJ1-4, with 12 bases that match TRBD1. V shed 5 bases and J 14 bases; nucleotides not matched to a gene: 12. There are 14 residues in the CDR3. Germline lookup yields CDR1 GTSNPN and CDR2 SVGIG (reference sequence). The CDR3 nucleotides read TGTGCCTGGGACCCTCAGGGACAGGGGGCGAAGCTGTTTTTT. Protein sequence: CAWDPQGQGAKLFF.

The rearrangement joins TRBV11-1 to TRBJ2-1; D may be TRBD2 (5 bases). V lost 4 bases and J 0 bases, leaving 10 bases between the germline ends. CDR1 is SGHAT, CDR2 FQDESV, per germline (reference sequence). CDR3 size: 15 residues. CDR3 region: CASSWTPSSYNEQFF. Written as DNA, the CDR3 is TGTGCCAGCAGCTGGACTCCAAGCTCCTACAATGAGCAGTTCTTC.

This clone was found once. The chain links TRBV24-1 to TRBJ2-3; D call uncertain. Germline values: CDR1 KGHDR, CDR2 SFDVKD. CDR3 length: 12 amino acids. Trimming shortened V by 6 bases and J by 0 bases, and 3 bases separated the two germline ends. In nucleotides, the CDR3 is TGTGCCACCAGTCTTAGCACAGATACGCAGTATTTT. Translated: CATSLSTDTQYF.

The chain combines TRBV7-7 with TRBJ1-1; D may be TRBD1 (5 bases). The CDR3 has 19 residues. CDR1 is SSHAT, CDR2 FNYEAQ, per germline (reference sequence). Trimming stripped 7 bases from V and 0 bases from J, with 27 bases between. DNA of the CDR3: TGTGCCAGCACCTTGATCCCGATGGGGACTGCCCTAATGAACACTGAAGCTTTCTTT. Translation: CASTLIPMGTALMNTEAFF.

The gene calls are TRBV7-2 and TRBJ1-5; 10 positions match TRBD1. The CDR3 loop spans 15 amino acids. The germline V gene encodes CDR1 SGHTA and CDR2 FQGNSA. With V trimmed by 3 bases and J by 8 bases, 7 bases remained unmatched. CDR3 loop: CASSLGTGALKPQHF. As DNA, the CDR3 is TGTGCCAGCAGCTTGGGGACAGGGGCTCTTAAGCCCCAGCATTTT.

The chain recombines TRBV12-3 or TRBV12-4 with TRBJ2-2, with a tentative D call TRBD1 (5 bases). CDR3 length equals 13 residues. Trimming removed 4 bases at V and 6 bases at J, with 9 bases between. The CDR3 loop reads CASSSGSSGELFF. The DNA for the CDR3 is TGTGCCAGCAGTTCAGGGTCTTCCGGGGAGCTGTTTTTT.

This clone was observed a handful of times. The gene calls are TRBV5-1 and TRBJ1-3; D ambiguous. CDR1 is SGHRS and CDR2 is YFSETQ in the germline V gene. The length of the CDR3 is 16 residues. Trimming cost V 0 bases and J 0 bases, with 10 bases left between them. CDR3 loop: CASSLDRALSGNTIYF. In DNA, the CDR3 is TGCGCCAGCAGCTTGGACCGAGCCCTCTCTGGAAACACCATATATTTT. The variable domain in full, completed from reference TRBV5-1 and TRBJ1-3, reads KAGVTQTPRYLIKTRGQQVTLSCSPISGHRSVSWYQQTPGQGLQFLFEYFSETQRNKGNFPGRFSGRQFSNSRSEMNVSTLELGDSALYLCASSLDRALSGNTIYFGEGSWLTVV.

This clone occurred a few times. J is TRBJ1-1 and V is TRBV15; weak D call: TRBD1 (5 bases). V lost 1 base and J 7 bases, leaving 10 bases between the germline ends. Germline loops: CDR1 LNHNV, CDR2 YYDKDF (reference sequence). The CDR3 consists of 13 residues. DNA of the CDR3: TGTGCCACCAGCAGAGCCATGGGGGGTGAAGCTTTCTTT. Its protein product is CATSRAMGGEAFF.

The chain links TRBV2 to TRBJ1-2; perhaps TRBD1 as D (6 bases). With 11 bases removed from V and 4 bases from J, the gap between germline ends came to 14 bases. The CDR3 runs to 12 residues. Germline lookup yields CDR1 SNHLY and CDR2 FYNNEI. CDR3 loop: CADSGEGYGYTF. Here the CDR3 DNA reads TGTGCCGACTCAGGGGAGGGCTATGGCTACACCTTC.

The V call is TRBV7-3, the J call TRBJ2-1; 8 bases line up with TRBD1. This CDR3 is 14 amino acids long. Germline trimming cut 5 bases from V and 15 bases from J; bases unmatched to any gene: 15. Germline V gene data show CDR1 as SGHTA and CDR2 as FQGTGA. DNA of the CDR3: TGTGCCAGCAGCCTTAACAGTGGCCAGGGGGCTCTGTTCTTC. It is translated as CASSLNSGQGALFF.

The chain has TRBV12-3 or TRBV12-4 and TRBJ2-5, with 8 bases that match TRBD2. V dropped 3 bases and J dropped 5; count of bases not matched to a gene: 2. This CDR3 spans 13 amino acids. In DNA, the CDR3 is TGTGCCAGCAGTTTCGGGGGGGGTGAGACCCAGTACTTC. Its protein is CASSFGGGETQYF.

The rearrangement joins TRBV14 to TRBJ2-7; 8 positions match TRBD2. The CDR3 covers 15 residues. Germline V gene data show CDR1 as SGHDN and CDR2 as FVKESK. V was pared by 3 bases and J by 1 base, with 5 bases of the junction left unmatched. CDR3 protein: CASSHSGTSSYEQYF. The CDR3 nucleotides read TGTGCCAGCAGCCACAGCGGGACTAGTTCCTACGAGCAGTACTTC.

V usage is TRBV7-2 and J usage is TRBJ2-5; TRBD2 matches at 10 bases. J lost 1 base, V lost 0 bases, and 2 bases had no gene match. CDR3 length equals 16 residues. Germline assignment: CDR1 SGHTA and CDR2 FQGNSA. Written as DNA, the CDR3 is TGTGCCAGCAGCTTAGCGAGACTAGCGGGCCAAGAGACCCAGTACTTC. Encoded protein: CASSLARLAGQETQYF.

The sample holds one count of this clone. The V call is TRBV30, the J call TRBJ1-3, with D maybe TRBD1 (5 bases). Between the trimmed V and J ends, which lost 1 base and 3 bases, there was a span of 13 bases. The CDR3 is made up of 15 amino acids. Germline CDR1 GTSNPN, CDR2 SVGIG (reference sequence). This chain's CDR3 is CAWSGGGGNGNTIYF. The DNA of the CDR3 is TGTGCCTGGAGTGGGGGGGGAGGGAATGGAAACACCATATATTTT.

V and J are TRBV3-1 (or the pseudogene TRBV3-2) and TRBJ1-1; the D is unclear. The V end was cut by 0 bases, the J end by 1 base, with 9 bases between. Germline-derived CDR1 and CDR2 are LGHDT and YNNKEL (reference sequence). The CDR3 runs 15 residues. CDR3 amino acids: CASSQDWAGNTEAFF. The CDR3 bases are TGTGCCAGCAGCCAAGATTGGGCAGGGAACACTGAAGCTTTCTTT.

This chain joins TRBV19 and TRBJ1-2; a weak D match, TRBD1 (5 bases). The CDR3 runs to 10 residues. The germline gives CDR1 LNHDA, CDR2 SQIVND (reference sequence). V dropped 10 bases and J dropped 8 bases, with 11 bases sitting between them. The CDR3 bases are TGTGCCACCCAACAGGTGGGCTACACCTTC. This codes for CATQQVGYTF.

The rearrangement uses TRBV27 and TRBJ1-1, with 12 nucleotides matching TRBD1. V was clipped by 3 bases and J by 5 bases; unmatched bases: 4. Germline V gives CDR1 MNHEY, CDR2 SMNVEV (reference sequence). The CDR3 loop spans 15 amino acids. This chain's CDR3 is CASSLGTGGRTEAFF. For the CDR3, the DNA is TGTGCCAGCAGTTTGGGGACAGGGGGCCGTACTGAAGCTTTCTTT.

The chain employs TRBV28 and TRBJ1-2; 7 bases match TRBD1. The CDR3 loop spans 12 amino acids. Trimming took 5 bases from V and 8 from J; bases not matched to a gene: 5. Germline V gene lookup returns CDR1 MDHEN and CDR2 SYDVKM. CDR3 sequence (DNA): TGTGCCAGCAGTGGGACAGTGGGCGGCTACACCTTC. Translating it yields CASSGTVGGYTF.

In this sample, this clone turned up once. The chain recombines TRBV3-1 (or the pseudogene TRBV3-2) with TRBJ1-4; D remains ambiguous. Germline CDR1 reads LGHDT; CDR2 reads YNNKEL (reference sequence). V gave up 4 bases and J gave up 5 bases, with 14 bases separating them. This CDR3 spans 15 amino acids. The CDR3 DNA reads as TGTGCCAGCAGCCCACAGCGGTTTGTAAATGAAAAACTGTTTTTT. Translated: CASSPQRFVNEKLFF.

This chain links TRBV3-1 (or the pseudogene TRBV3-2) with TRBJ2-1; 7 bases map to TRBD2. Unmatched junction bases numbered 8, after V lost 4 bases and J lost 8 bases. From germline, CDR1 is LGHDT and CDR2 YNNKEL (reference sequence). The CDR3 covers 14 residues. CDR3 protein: CASSPGGTPDEQFF. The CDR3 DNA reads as TGTGCCAGCAGCCCCGGGGGGACCCCCGATGAGCAGTTCTTC.